These T cell receptor beta chains were read from a single sample in a study of beta chain features in type 1 diabetes. Here immunoSEQ multiplex PCR was the method, and the copy in TCRdb shows in-frame clones only, minus some. The sample records under 300,000 clones, less than 35% being singletons. The sample consisted of central memory CD4+ T cells from blood. These receptor sequences come from a young man in good health. Each CDR3 is given with its conserved first and last residue. The order of the fields is D gene, J gene, clone size, V gene, CDR3 DNA, CDR3 protein. D genes are given only for firm matches. A row's size may be missing; if present it is once, few, many or a size class.

d_call: TRBD2; j_call: TRBJ2-1; clone_size: -; v_call: TRBV5-1; cdr3_nt: TGCGCCAGCAGCTTCGGGACTAGCGGGAGGAATGAGCAGTTCTTC; cdr3_aa: CASSFGTSGRNEQFF
d_call: TRBD2; j_call: TRBJ2-1; clone_size: -; v_call: TRBV6-1; cdr3_nt: TGTGCCAGCAGCCTGGGACTAGCGAGTTACAATGAGCAGTTCTTC; cdr3_aa: CASSLGLASYNEQFF
d_call: TRBD2; j_call: TRBJ2-1; clone_size: -; v_call: TRBV5-4; cdr3_nt: TGTGCCAGCAGCTTGAGTCCGACTAGCGGGAGGGCCAATGAGCAGTTCTTC; cdr3_aa: CASSLSPTSGRANEQFF
d_call: -; j_call: TRBJ2-1; clone_size: few; v_call: TRBV23-1; cdr3_nt: TGCGCCAGCAGTCCAAGGCCAATGGACAATGAGCAGTTCTTC; cdr3_aa: CASSPRPMDNEQFF
d_call: TRBD2; j_call: TRBJ2-1; clone_size: -; v_call: TRBV29-1; cdr3_nt: TGCAGCGTCCCTGGGACTAGCGGGTACAATGAGCAGTTCTTC; cdr3_aa: CSVPGTSGYNEQFF
d_call: -; j_call: TRBJ2-1; clone_size: -; v_call: TRBV29-1; cdr3_nt: TGCAGCGCCCAGGTCAATGAGCAGTTCTTC; cdr3_aa: CSAQVNEQFF
d_call: TRBD1; j_call: TRBJ1-4; clone_size: -; v_call: TRBV2; cdr3_nt: TGTGCCAGCAGTGCCGACAGGGGGAAGGAAAAACTGTTTTTT; cdr3_aa: CASSADRGKEKLFF
d_call: -; j_call: TRBJ1-6; clone_size: -; v_call: TRBV18; cdr3_nt: TGTGCCAGTTCACCAGTGGGGGGTAAAAATTCACCCCTCCACTTT; cdr3_aa: CASSPVGGKNSPLHF
d_call: TRBD2; j_call: TRBJ2-1; clone_size: -; v_call: TRBV29-1; cdr3_nt: TGCAGCGTCGGCGGGACTAGCAATGAGCAGTTCTTC; cdr3_aa: CSVGGTSNEQFF
d_call: -; j_call: TRBJ2-7; clone_size: few; v_call: TRBV7-9; cdr3_nt: TGTGCCAGCAGCTTAGCCAGGTCCCATCTAAACGAGCAGTACTTC; cdr3_aa: CASSLARSHLNEQYF
d_call: -; j_call: TRBJ2-7; clone_size: few; v_call: TRBV28; cdr3_nt: TGTGCCAGCAGTTTCAATTCTAACAGGATACCCTCCGGGTACGAGCAGTACTTC; cdr3_aa: CASSFNSNRIPSGYEQYF
d_call: TRBD2; j_call: TRBJ2-1; clone_size: -; v_call: TRBV5-4; cdr3_nt: TGTGCCAGCAGCATTAATAGCGGGAGGGCCGTTTACAATGAGCAGTTCTTC; cdr3_aa: CASSINSGRAVYNEQFF
d_call: -; j_call: TRBJ2-7; clone_size: -; v_call: TRBV5-1; cdr3_nt: TGCGCCAGCAGCTTTTTGACTAGCTCCTACGAGCAGTACTTC; cdr3_aa: CASSFLTSSYEQYF
d_call: TRBD2; j_call: TRBJ2-7; clone_size: -; v_call: TRBV5-1; cdr3_nt: TGCGCCAGCAGCCCCGGGACTAGCGGGGGAGTTTATTTC; cdr3_aa: CASSPGTSGGVYF
d_call: -; j_call: TRBJ1-1; clone_size: -; v_call: TRBV29-1; cdr3_nt: TGCAGCGTTGGGGCCACTGAAGCTTTCTTT; cdr3_aa: CSVGATEAFF
d_call: TRBD1; j_call: TRBJ2-3; clone_size: -; v_call: TRBV29-1; cdr3_nt: TGCAGCGTTGCCCGCGCGACAGGGGTGGAAGATACGCAGTATTTT; cdr3_aa: CSVARATGVEDTQYF
d_call: -; j_call: TRBJ1-4; clone_size: few; v_call: TRBV10-3; cdr3_nt: TGTGCCATCAGTGTCGGCGCTGGGAAACTGTTTTTT; cdr3_aa: CAISVGAGKLFF
d_call: -; j_call: TRBJ2-7; clone_size: few; v_call: TRBV7-9; cdr3_nt: TGTGCCAGCAGCCCTCAGGAGGGGCAGTACTTC; cdr3_aa: CASSPQEGQYF
d_call: TRBD2; j_call: TRBJ2-1; clone_size: few; v_call: TRBV19; cdr3_nt: TGTGCCAGTAGTACCCGGGACTACCCTCCGGCCCAGTTCTTC; cdr3_aa: CASSTRDYPPAQFF
d_call: -; j_call: TRBJ1-4; clone_size: -; v_call: TRBV5-1; cdr3_nt: TGCGCCAGCAGCGCGGACGGACAAAATGAAAAACTGTTTTTT; cdr3_aa: CASSADGQNEKLFF
d_call: TRBD1; j_call: TRBJ1-2; clone_size: few; v_call: TRBV6-5; cdr3_nt: TGTGCCAGCAGACACGACAGGGGCGGCTACACCTTC; cdr3_aa: CASRHDRGGYTF
d_call: -; j_call: TRBJ2-3; clone_size: few; v_call: TRBV19; cdr3_nt: TGTGCCAGTAGCCTCACAGATACGCAGTATTTT; cdr3_aa: CASSLTDTQYF
d_call: -; j_call: TRBJ1-3; clone_size: -; v_call: TRBV9; cdr3_nt: TGTGCCAGCAGCCCAGCAGGGGCTTCTGGAAACACCATATATTTT; cdr3_aa: CASSPAGASGNTIYF
d_call: -; j_call: TRBJ2-7; clone_size: few; v_call: TRBV10-3; cdr3_nt: TGTGCCATCAGTGGGGTTGGCGGAACATCCTACGAGCAGTACTTC; cdr3_aa: CAISGVGGTSYEQYF
d_call: -; j_call: TRBJ2-1; clone_size: -; v_call: TRBV11-2; cdr3_nt: TGTGCCAGCAGCCGGACTTCCAACTATGAGCAGTTCTTC; cdr3_aa: CASSRTSNYEQFF
d_call: TRBD1; j_call: TRBJ2-7; clone_size: -; v_call: TRBV19; cdr3_nt: TGTGCCAGTAGGACAATCGGGACAGGGGCCTACGAGCAGTACTTC; cdr3_aa: CASRTIGTGAYEQYF
d_call: -; j_call: TRBJ2-7; clone_size: -; v_call: TRBV28; cdr3_nt: TGTGCCAGCAGTTACAGTGGGGAGCAGTACTTC; cdr3_aa: CASSYSGEQYF
d_call: -; j_call: TRBJ1-2; clone_size: -; v_call: TRBV7-9; cdr3_nt: TGTGCCAGCAGCTTACCTCAAATCTATGGCTACACCTTC; cdr3_aa: CASSLPQIYGYTF
d_call: -; j_call: TRBJ1-3; clone_size: -; v_call: TRBV29-1; cdr3_nt: TGCAGCTCCCGGCGGGGAAACACCATATATTTT; cdr3_aa: CSSRRGNTIYF
d_call: -; j_call: TRBJ2-1; clone_size: many; v_call: TRBV10-3; cdr3_nt: TGTGCCATCGCCCGGAGCAGCGGCTCCTACAATGAGCAGTTCTTC; cdr3_aa: CAIARSSGSYNEQFF
d_call: -; j_call: TRBJ2-1; clone_size: few; v_call: TRBV7-8; cdr3_nt: TGTGCCAGCAGCTTCGCCCCAGGGAGCTCCTACAATGAGCAGTTCTTC; cdr3_aa: CASSFAPGSSYNEQFF
d_call: -; j_call: TRBJ2-3; clone_size: -; v_call: TRBV7-2; cdr3_nt: TGTGCCAGCAGCTTCACGGTTTCAGATACGCAGTATTTT; cdr3_aa: CASSFTVSDTQYF
d_call: -; j_call: TRBJ2-7; clone_size: -; v_call: TRBV23-1; cdr3_nt: TGCGCCAGCTTCCCTTATGATAGCGAGCAAAACGAGCAGTACTTC; cdr3_aa: CASFPYDSEQNEQYF
d_call: -; j_call: TRBJ1-1; clone_size: -; v_call: TRBV29-1; cdr3_nt: TGCAGCGTTGAGGGACACCTCAACACTGAAGCTTTCTTT; cdr3_aa: CSVEGHLNTEAFF
d_call: -; j_call: TRBJ1-2; clone_size: few; v_call: TRBV5-5; cdr3_nt: TGTGCCAGCAGCTTGAAACAGGGTAATTATGGCTACACCTTC; cdr3_aa: CASSLKQGNYGYTF
d_call: -; j_call: TRBJ2-3; clone_size: -; v_call: TRBV5-1; cdr3_nt: TGCGCCAGCAGCTTGGGGCAGGGGCAGGGCACAGATACGCAGTATTTT; cdr3_aa: CASSLGQGQGTDTQYF
d_call: -; j_call: TRBJ1-2; clone_size: -; v_call: TRBV28; cdr3_nt: TGTGCCAGCAGTCCCCCAGCAAGCTATGGCTACACCTTC; cdr3_aa: CASSPPASYGYTF
d_call: -; j_call: TRBJ2-1; clone_size: -; v_call: TRBV2; cdr3_nt: TGTGCCAGCAGTCGGGGCATTAACTGGGATGAGCAGTTCTTC; cdr3_aa: CASSRGINWDEQFF
d_call: TRBD1; j_call: TRBJ2-7; clone_size: -; v_call: TRBV28; cdr3_nt: TGTGCCAGCAGTTCCACCGGGACAGGGTTTCTCGAGCAGTACTTC; cdr3_aa: CASSSTGTGFLEQYF
d_call: TRBD1; j_call: TRBJ2-6; clone_size: -; v_call: TRBV4-2; cdr3_nt: TGTGCCAGCAGCGGACAGGACTCTGGGGCCAACGTCCTGACTTTC; cdr3_aa: CASSGQDSGANVLTF
d_call: -; j_call: TRBJ2-3; clone_size: -; v_call: TRBV29-1; cdr3_nt: TGCAGCGTTGGGCGCGGGGGCGGCACAGATACGCAGTATTTT; cdr3_aa: CSVGRGGGTDTQYF
d_call: -; j_call: TRBJ2-7; clone_size: -; v_call: TRBV28; cdr3_nt: TGTGCCAGCAGCTCGACAGCCACCCAGTACTACGAGCAGTACTTC; cdr3_aa: CASSSTATQYYEQYF
d_call: -; j_call: TRBJ1-1; clone_size: few; v_call: TRBV18; cdr3_nt: TGTGCCAGCTCACCGAGGACCGTTACCAACACTGAAGCTTTCTTT; cdr3_aa: CASSPRTVTNTEAFF
d_call: -; j_call: TRBJ2-3; clone_size: few; v_call: TRBV7-2; cdr3_nt: TGTGCCAGCAGCTTATTAGGATTAGATACGCAGTATTTT; cdr3_aa: CASSLLGLDTQYF
d_call: TRBD2; j_call: TRBJ2-3; clone_size: -; v_call: TRBV25-1; cdr3_nt: TGTGCCAGCAGTGAGACTAGCGGGGGGAACACAGATACGCAGTATTTT; cdr3_aa: CASSETSGGNTDTQYF
d_call: TRBD2; j_call: TRBJ2-3; clone_size: -; v_call: TRBV30; cdr3_nt: TGTGCCTGGAGTGGAGCGGGAAGGAGCACAGATACGCAGTATTTT; cdr3_aa: CAWSGAGRSTDTQYF
d_call: TRBD1; j_call: TRBJ2-5; clone_size: few; v_call: TRBV7-2; cdr3_nt: TGTGCCAGCAGCCCTGGAAGCAGGGGGCCCCAAGAGACCCAGTACTTC; cdr3_aa: CASSPGSRGPQETQYF
d_call: -; j_call: TRBJ2-7; clone_size: few; v_call: TRBV30; cdr3_nt: TGTGCCTGGACCGCGTGGGGCGAGCAGTACTTC; cdr3_aa: CAWTAWGEQYF
d_call: -; j_call: TRBJ2-3; clone_size: -; v_call: TRBV30; cdr3_nt: TGTGCCTACTCGGAGGGGGCAGATACGCAGTATTTT; cdr3_aa: CAYSEGADTQYF
d_call: TRBD2; j_call: TRBJ2-3; clone_size: many; v_call: TRBV4-2; cdr3_nt: TGTGCCAGCGGCGACGGACTAGCGGGGGGACTTGGCACAGATACGCAGTATTTT; cdr3_aa: CASGDGLAGGLGTDTQYF
d_call: -; j_call: TRBJ2-7; clone_size: -; v_call: TRBV29-1; cdr3_nt: TGCAGCGTGTCAGCCGGATTTTCTTACGAGCAGTACTTC; cdr3_aa: CSVSAGFSYEQYF